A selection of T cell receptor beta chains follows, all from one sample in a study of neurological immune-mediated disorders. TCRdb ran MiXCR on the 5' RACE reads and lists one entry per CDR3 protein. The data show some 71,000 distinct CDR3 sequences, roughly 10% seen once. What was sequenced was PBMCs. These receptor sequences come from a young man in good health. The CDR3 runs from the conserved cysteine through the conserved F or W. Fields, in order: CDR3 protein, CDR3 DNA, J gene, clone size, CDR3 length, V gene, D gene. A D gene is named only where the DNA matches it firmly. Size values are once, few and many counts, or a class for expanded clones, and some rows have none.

CASGTASSYNEQFF,TGCGCCAGCGGGACGGCTAGCTCCTACAATGAGCAGTTCTTC,TRBJ2-1,many,14,TRBV4-1,-
CASSFASGTGNTDTQYF,TGTGCCAGCAGTTTCGCCTCCGGGACAGGGAACACAGATACGCAGTATTTT,TRBJ2-3,-,17,TRBV28,TRBD1
CASSYSAGRPYNEQFF,TGTGCCAGCAGTTACTCAGCAGGGAGACCCTACAATGAGCAGTTCTTC,TRBJ2-1,many,16,TRBV6-6,-
CASSIWTVPNSPLHF,TGTGCCAGCAGCATATGGACAGTCCCTAATTCACCCCTCCACTTT,TRBJ1-6,many,15,TRBV5-5,-
CASSFSGTGALLYNEQFF,TGTGCCAGCAGTTTCTCCGGGACAGGGGCGTTATTATACAATGAGCAGTTCTTC,TRBJ2-1,few,18,TRBV28,TRBD1
CAIPGQQYNEQFF,TGTGCCATTCCGGGACAGCAATACAATGAGCAGTTCTTC,TRBJ2-1,many,13,TRBV7-9,TRBD1
CAIGGTGPGELFF,TGTGCCATAGGCGGGACAGGGCCCGGGGAGCTGTTTTTT,TRBJ2-2,many,13,TRBV28,TRBD1
CATSRVQGANEKLFF,TGTGCCACCAGCAGAGTCCAGGGGGCTAATGAAAAACTGTTTTTT,TRBJ1-4,many,15,TRBV15,TRBD1
CASSLSPVSTEAFF,TGTGCCAGCAGCTTATCCCCGGTGAGCACTGAAGCTTTCTTT,TRBJ1-1,many,14,TRBV7-3,-
CASSERTTFEQYF,TGTGCCAGCAGTGAGCGGACAACCTTCGAGCAGTACTTC,TRBJ2-7,many,13,TRBV28,-
CATSRDGWATEAFF,TGTGCCACCAGCAGAGATGGTTGGGCCACTGAAGCTTTCTTT,TRBJ1-1,few,14,TRBV15,-
CASSYSTGDRGEQYF,TGTGCCAGCAGTTACTCCACAGGGGATCGGGGCGAGCAGTACTTC,TRBJ2-7,many,15,TRBV6-6,TRBD1
CSARTSGSSYEQYF,TGCAGTGCCCGTACTAGCGGTAGCTCCTACGAGCAGTACTTC,TRBJ2-7,many,14,TRBV20-1,TRBD2
CASSLQGNEQFF,TGCGCCAGCAGCTTACAGGGAAATGAGCAGTTCTTC,TRBJ2-1,many,12,TRBV5-1,-
CASSLVQPERTGELFF,TGCGCCAGCAGCTTGGTACAGCCCGAACGTACCGGGGAGCTGTTTTTT,TRBJ2-2,-,16,TRBV5-1,-
CASRPGGANEKLFF,TGTGCCAGCAGGCCAGGGGGAGCTAATGAAAAACTGTTTTTT,TRBJ1-4,many,14,TRBV7-2,TRBD1
CASSNRQREPYEQYF,TGTGCCAGCAGCAATAGACAGCGGGAGCCCTACGAGCAGTACTTC,TRBJ2-7,many,15,TRBV21-1,-
CSANNPGQGNTEAFF,TGCAGTGCTAACAACCCGGGACAGGGGAACACTGAAGCTTTCTTT,TRBJ1-1,many,15,TRBV20-1,TRBD1
CSGLGGANTGELFF,TGCAGCGGATTAGGGGGTGCGAACACCGGGGAGCTGTTTTTT,TRBJ2-2,many,14,TRBV29-1,-
CASSLWSGGYNEQFF,TGCGCCAGCAGCTTGTGGAGCGGGGGCTACAATGAGCAGTTCTTC,TRBJ2-1,few,15,TRBV5-1,TRBD2
CASSLVIQETTNEKLFF,TGCGCCAGCAGCTTGGTGATACAGGAGACAACTAATGAAAAACTGTTTTTT,TRBJ1-4,many,17,TRBV5-1,-
CASSLSLTVNTGELFF,TGTGCCAGCAGCTTAAGTTTGACGGTGAACACCGGGGAGCTGTTTTTT,TRBJ2-2,many,16,TRBV5-6,-
CASSDTGVGETQYF,TGTGCCAGCAGCGACACAGGGGTCGGGGAGACCCAGTACTTC,TRBJ2-5,few,14,TRBV7-3,TRBD1
CASSQNAADPYEQYF,TGCGCCAGCAGCCAAAACGCAGCGGATCCCTACGAGCAGTACTTC,TRBJ2-7,many,15,TRBV4-1,-
CASSFPGTAGTDTQYF,TGCGCCAGCAGCTTCCCCGGGACAGCCGGCACAGATACGCAGTATTTT,TRBJ2-3,many,16,TRBV5-1,TRBD1
CSVATEDPGKLFF,TGCAGCGTTGCCACGGAAGACCCGGGAAAACTGTTTTTT,TRBJ1-4,many,13,TRBV29-1,-
CASNNQGVNTDTQYF,TGTGCCAGCAACAATCAGGGGGTCAACACAGATACGCAGTATTTT,TRBJ2-3,many,15,TRBV12-3/TRBV12-4,TRBD1
CSALVSAEQFF,TGCAGCGCCCTAGTGTCTGCTGAGCAGTTCTTC,TRBJ2-1,medium-sized,11,TRBV29-1,-
CASSIGRAGANVLTF,TGTGCCAGTAGTATAGGCAGGGCTGGGGCCAACGTCCTGACTTTC,TRBJ2-6,many,15,TRBV19,-
CASRLRGDYTGELFF,TGCGCCAGCAGACTTAGGGGGGACTACACCGGGGAGCTGTTTTTT,TRBJ2-2,many,15,TRBV5-1,-
CASISGLVGYTF,TGTGCCAGCATTTCCGGGCTCGTAGGCTACACCTTC,TRBJ1-2,many,12,TRBV6-1,-
CASSKEREGAQETQYF,TGTGCCAGCAGCAAAGAGCGGGAGGGCGCCCAAGAGACCCAGTACTTC,TRBJ2-5,many,16,TRBV21-1,-
CAIRVGTANTEAFF,TGTGCCATCAGGGTCGGGACCGCGAACACTGAAGCTTTCTTT,TRBJ1-1,-,14,TRBV3-1,-
CASSGTGWGTDTQYF,TGTGCCAGCAGTGGCACGGGGTGGGGCACAGATACGCAGTATTTT,TRBJ2-3,many,15,TRBV28,-
CASRFGQGAYEQYF,TGTGCCAGCAGATTCGGACAGGGAGCCTACGAGCAGTACTTC,TRBJ2-7,few,14,TRBV6-6,TRBD1
CASSLIQREGRDTQYF,TGTGCCAGCAGCTTGATCCAGCGGGAGGGCAGGGATACGCAGTATTTT,TRBJ2-3,-,16,TRBV12-3/TRBV12-4,TRBD2
CSALTANTGELFF,TGCAGTGCCCTGACAGCGAACACCGGGGAGCTGTTTTTT,TRBJ2-2,many,13,TRBV20-1,-
CASSTRSSTLGEAFF,TGTGCCAGCAGCACCAGGAGCTCTACACTAGGTGAAGCTTTCTTT,TRBJ1-1,many,15,TRBV5-5,-
CSAKMGGFIDSTNEQFF,TGCAGCGCCAAGATGGGGGGCTTTATAGACTCTACTAACGAGCAGTTCTTC,TRBJ2-1,many,17,TRBV29-1,-